This is a list of T cell receptor beta chains from one sample in a study of OX40 agonist ivuxolimab in advanced cancers. Sequencing was performed with immunoSEQ multiplex PCR; in TCRdb, only in-frame clones are kept and a portion is missing. This table has tens of thousands of clones, around 82% appearing once. Sequencing used CD4+ or CD8+ T cells sorted from blood, obtained in a trial of the OX40 agonist ivuxolimab. These receptors all come from an adult with an advanced solid tumor such as melanoma, head and neck, liver or kidney cancer. Both conserved end residues are part of each CDR3. The order of the fields is J gene, V gene, CDR3 protein.

j_call: TRBJ2-3
v_call: TRBV7-8
cdr3_aa: CASSFTREDTQYF

j_call: TRBJ1-1
v_call: TRBV7-3
cdr3_aa: CASSLYQNTEAFF

j_call: TRBJ2-5
v_call: TRBV19
cdr3_aa: CASGTGELQETQYF

j_call: TRBJ2-5
v_call: TRBV5-1
cdr3_aa: CASSLASGQGTKTQYF

j_call: TRBJ1-2
v_call: TRBV19
cdr3_aa: CASSIARPGNSDYGYTF

j_call: TRBJ2-3
v_call: TRBV10-2
cdr3_aa: CASIGTGESTDTQYF

j_call: TRBJ1-2
v_call: TRBV6-6
cdr3_aa: CASSYGDTNYGYTF

j_call: TRBJ1-5
v_call: TRBV19
cdr3_aa: CASSMGQGRQPQHF

j_call: TRBJ1-1
v_call: TRBV7-9
cdr3_aa: CASSLAGWTEAFF

j_call: TRBJ2-1
v_call: TRBV27
cdr3_aa: CASSPSSPRGPISYNEQFF

j_call: TRBJ1-4
v_call: TRBV19
cdr3_aa: CASSIRGDGTEEKLFF

j_call: TRBJ1-1
v_call: TRBV6-6
cdr3_aa: CASRVKGSGTEAFF

j_call: TRBJ1-2
v_call: TRBV18
cdr3_aa: CASSPRRLNYGYTF

j_call: TRBJ1-4
v_call: TRBV27
cdr3_aa: CASSLRQGRNEKLFF

j_call: TRBJ1-6
v_call: TRBV27
cdr3_aa: CASSFLRQPDSPLHF

j_call: TRBJ1-3
v_call: TRBV27
cdr3_aa: CASSFIGGNTIYF

j_call: TRBJ1-1
v_call: TRBV18
cdr3_aa: CASSDRNTEAFF

j_call: TRBJ2-1
v_call: TRBV7-7
cdr3_aa: CASSRSDSYNEQFF

j_call: TRBJ2-5
v_call: TRBV7-9
cdr3_aa: CASSSRDRGLQETQYF

j_call: TRBJ2-7
v_call: TRBV25-1
cdr3_aa: CASSELTSGSYEQYF

j_call: TRBJ1-3
v_call: TRBV15
cdr3_aa: CATSRDRTFGGNTIYF

j_call: TRBJ1-2
v_call: TRBV27
cdr3_aa: CATSPGRPYGYTF

j_call: TRBJ1-6
v_call: TRBV19
cdr3_aa: CASSPGRVNSPLHF

j_call: TRBJ2-1
v_call: TRBV15
cdr3_aa: CATSRAGTGSNEQFF

j_call: TRBJ2-2
v_call: TRBV4-3
cdr3_aa: CASSQAWFTGELFF

j_call: TRBJ2-7
v_call: TRBV2
cdr3_aa: CANRLSRTGFYEQYF

j_call: TRBJ1-2
v_call: TRBV19
cdr3_aa: CASSTRAYYGYTF

j_call: TRBJ2-7
v_call: TRBV9
cdr3_aa: CASSLDQGSYEQYF

j_call: TRBJ1-5
v_call: TRBV21-1
cdr3_aa: CASIRGRTGPNQPQHF